This T cell receptor beta chain emerged from a study of blood T cell repertoires in COVID-19. For the study at large: Sites in the United States, Italy and Spain provided acute and convalescent COVID-19 samples. The analysed material was cDNA or gDNA that came from T cells, B-cell-depleted T cells, or PBMCs.

V dropped 5 bases and J dropped 0 bases, with 17 bases sitting between them. The CDR3 sequence is 17 residues long. Germline V gene lookup returns CDR1 SGHVS and CDR2 FQNEAQ. Methods used by the authors: How many nucleated cells were present was estimated from reference gene primer amplification. Clones were sequenced by immunoSEQ multiplex PCR, and TCRdb holds only the in-frame ones, with some missing. V and J calls and clone size are copied from that table; D and trimming were computed from the DNA. The data contain nearly 65,000 clones, around 80% of them singletons. Material for sequencing was peripheral blood. The TCR comes from a human donor in a cohort sampled during active COVID-19. The gene calls are TRBV7-8 and TRBJ2-1, with D maybe TRBD2 (7 bases). In DNA, the CDR3 is TGTGCCAGCAGCCCGGGGAGGGGGAGGAGCTCCTACAATGAGCAGTTCTTC. It translates to CASSPGRGRSSYNEQFF.